This record looks at one TCR beta chain sequence and its context. What it binds is unknown. The primer mix had 60 Vbeta and 13 Jbeta primers. Assay: immunoSEQ multiplex PCR; the TCRdb copy retains only in-frame clones and omits some. The sample holds 99,000 or so clones, around 75% seen once. The data belong to a study of cytomegalovirus exposure and HLA in healthy donors. Overall study results and limits: With later analysis, a missense DCLRE1C variant became linked to TCR beta V- and J-gene trimming.

The CDR3 has 14 amino acids. In germline, CDR1 is SQVTM, CDR2 ANQGSEA. J was trimmed by 0 bases and V by 7 bases; bases with no gene match: 8. Sequenced material: PBMCs. The TCR comes from a man aged 30-40 years in good health and CMV-seropositive. This chain connects TRBV29-1 to TRBJ1-1; TRBD1 matches 7 bases. CDR3: CSGSAGQMNTEAFF. In DNA form, the CDR3 reads TGCAGCGGATCTGCGGGACAGATGAACACTGAAGCTTTCTTT. Based on the CDR3 plus reference TRBV29-1 and TRBJ1-1, the full variable domain is SAVISQKPSRDICQRGTSLTIQCQVDSQVTMMFWYRQQPGQSLTLIATANQGSEATYESGFVIDKFPISRPNLTFSTLTVSNMSPEDSSIYLCSGSAGQMNTEAFFGQGTRLTVV.